This is a list of T cell receptor beta chains from one sample in a study of OX40 agonist ivuxolimab in advanced cancers. Some clones are missing from TCRdb's copy, which holds only in-frame ones; the method was immunoSEQ multiplex PCR. The table records tens of thousands of clones, under 95% of them present only once. Here the sequenced sample was CD4+ or CD8+ T cells sorted from blood, taken in a trial of the OX40 agonist ivuxolimab. These receptors all stem from an adult with an advanced solid tumor such as melanoma, head and neck, liver or kidney cancer. Both conserved end residues are part of each CDR3. A D gene is named only where the DNA matches it firmly. Where a row states a size, it is once, few, many or the class of an expanded clone; other rows omit it.

d_call,j_call,v_call,clone_size,cdr3_aa,cdr3_nt
-,TRBJ2-2,TRBV19,-,CASSIRDLYTGELFF,TGTGCCAGTAGTATCCGGGACTTATACACCGGGGAGCTGTTTTTT
-,TRBJ2-2,TRBV28,-,CASSVTGELFF,TGTGCCAGCAGTGTCACCGGGGAGCTGTTTTTT
-,TRBJ1-1,TRBV6-5,-,CASSYSGSAFF,TGTGCCAGCAGTTACTCAGGTAGCGCTTTCTTT
-,TRBJ2-1,TRBV6-4,-,CASSPGEGGPYNEQFF,TGTGCCAGCAGCCCCGGGGAGGGGGGGCCCTACAATGAGCAGTTCTTC
TRBD1,TRBJ1-2,TRBV19,-,CASWDSFYGYTF,TGTGCCTCATGGGACAGCTTCTATGGCTACACCTTC
TRBD2,TRBJ2-1,TRBV7-2,-,CASSTGGGDYNEQFF,TGTGCCAGCAGTACAGGTGGGGGGGACTACAATGAGCAGTTCTTC
TRBD1,TRBJ2-1,TRBV28,-,CASTSGDRDNEQFF,TGTGCCAGCACCTCGGGGGACAGGGACAATGAGCAGTTCTTC
-,TRBJ1-2,TRBV18,few,CASSPGDGYTF,TGTGCCAGCTCACCAGGGGATGGCTACACCTTC
TRBD1,TRBJ2-2,TRBV27,-,CATKRQGRVTGELFF,TGTGCCACCAAGCGACAGGGTCGGGTCACCGGGGAGCTGTTTTTT
-,TRBJ2-7,TRBV4-3,-,CASSQDRDFYEQYF,TGCGCCAGCAGCCAAGATCGGGACTTCTACGAGCAGTACTTC
TRBD2,TRBJ2-5,TRBV19,-,CASRASGIETQYF,TGTGCCAGTAGAGCTAGCGGGATAGAGACCCAGTACTTC
-,TRBJ1-1,TRBV11-3,few,CASSFTHGNTEAFF,TGTGCCAGCAGCTTCACCCACGGGAACACTGAAGCTTTCTTT
TRBD1,TRBJ1-1,TRBV10-3,-,CAIRRGQGNTEAFF,TGTGCCATCAGGAGAGGACAGGGGAACACTGAAGCTTTCTTT
-,TRBJ1-1,TRBV15,-,CAIYGDTEAFF,TGTGCCATCTACGGGGACACTGAAGCTTTCTTT
TRBD2,TRBJ2-2,TRBV2,-,CASRAGGAGELFF,TGTGCCAGCAGAGCGGGGGGGGCCGGGGAGCTGTTTTTT
-,TRBJ2-5,TRBV7-8,-,CASSLVVYALGSKRTQYF,TGTGCCAGCAGCTTAGTGGTTTATGCCCTGGGATCAAAGAGGACCCAGTACTTC
TRBD1,TRBJ1-2,TRBV19,few,CASSISGTGGYTF,TGTGCCAGTAGTATTTCCGGGACAGGGGGCTACACCTTC
TRBD2,TRBJ2-1,TRBV4-2,-,CASSLTSSGGAYNEQFF,TGTGCCAGCAGCCTTACCTCTAGCGGGGGGGCATACAATGAGCAGTTCTTC
-,TRBJ2-2,TRBV6-4,-,CASSVLANTGELFF,TGTGCCAGCAGTGTCCTAGCGAACACCGGGGAGCTGTTTTTT
-,TRBJ2-7,TRBV7-9,-,CASSLLGIYEQYF,TGTGCCAGCAGCTTATTGGGGATCTACGAGCAGTACTTC
-,TRBJ1-3,TRBV28,-,CASGESSGNTIYF,TGTGCCAGCGGAGAGAGCTCTGGAAACACCATATATTTT
-,TRBJ1-3,TRBV7-8,-,CASSLKGGSGNTIYF,TGTGCCAGCAGCTTAAAGGGGGGCTCTGGAAACACCATATATTTT
TRBD2,TRBJ2-5,TRBV14,-,CASSPSGTSLETQYF,TGTGCCAGCAGCCCCTCCGGGACTAGTCTGGAGACCCAGTACTTC
-,TRBJ2-3,TRBV5-4,-,CASTSGSPLGDTQYF,TGTGCCAGCACCTCAGGGAGTCCCTTAGGAGATACGCAGTATTTT
-,TRBJ2-2,TRBV27,-,CASSRTNTGELFF,TGTGCCAGCAGTAGGACGAACACCGGGGAGCTGTTTTTT
-,TRBJ1-1,TRBV6-1,-,CASSESRRPAEAFF,TGTGCCAGCAGTGAATCGAGGCGACCCGCAGAAGCTTTCTTT
-,TRBJ1-5,TRBV6-1,-,CASSLRDGNQPQHF,TGTGCCAGCAGTCTCCGGGATGGCAATCAGCCCCAGCATTTT
TRBD1,TRBJ2-7,TRBV28,-,CATWDSSNYEQYF,TGTGCCACCTGGGACAGTTCTAATTACGAGCAGTACTTC
-,TRBJ2-4,TRBV10-1,-,CASSESWGAKNIQYF,TGCGCCAGCAGTGAGTCGTGGGGAGCCAAAAACATTCAGTACTTC
TRBD1,TRBJ2-7,TRBV7-8,once,CASSPTGTGVSYEQYF,TGTGCCAGCAGCCCGACAGGGACAGGGGTATCCTACGAGCAGTACTTC
-,TRBJ2-7,TRBV28,-,CASWSSDSYEQYF,TGTGCCAGCTGGAGCTCAGACTCCTACGAGCAGTACTTC
-,TRBJ1-2,TRBV7-8,-,CASSPPRDYGYTF,TGTGCCAGCAGCCCACCTCGCGACTATGGCTACACCTTC
TRBD1,TRBJ2-5,TRBV5-1,-,CASSLEGGAWETQYF,TGCGCCAGCAGCTTGGAAGGGGGCGCGTGGGAGACCCAGTACTTC
-,TRBJ1-1,TRBV7-9,-,CASSLGLSGGTEAFF,TGTGCCAGCAGCTTAGGACTCTCGGGGGGTACTGAAGCTTTCTTT
-,TRBJ1-2,TRBV19,-,CASSISDYGYTF,TGTGCCAGTAGTATCTCGGACTATGGCTACACCTTC
-,TRBJ1-3,TRBV11-2,few,CASSSWGNTIYF,TGTGCCAGCAGCTCCTGGGGAAACACCATATATTTT
TRBD2,TRBJ2-1,TRBV5-1,-,CASSLQAGGYNEQFF,TGCGCCAGCAGCTTGCAAGCGGGGGGCTACAATGAGCAGTTCTTC
-,TRBJ2-3,TRBV5-4,-,CASSSRRGNTDTQYF,TGTGCCAGCAGCTCTCGCAGGGGAAACACAGATACGCAGTATTTT
TRBD2,TRBJ2-7,TRBV10-3,once,CAISLAGGGSYEQYF,TGTGCCATCAGTTTAGCGGGAGGAGGATCCTACGAGCAGTACTTC
TRBD2,TRBJ2-5,TRBV28,-,CASSGGLVQETQYF,TGTGCCAGCAGCGGGGGACTAGTCCAAGAGACCCAGTACTTC
TRBD2,TRBJ2-2,TRBV7-8,-,CASSYSGGDTGELFF,TGTGCCAGCAGCTATAGCGGGGGGGACACCGGGGAGCTGTTTTTT
TRBD1,TRBJ2-7,TRBV11-2,-,CASSPRDSSYEQYF,TGTGCCAGCAGCCCCCGGGACAGTTCCTACGAGCAGTACTTC
-,TRBJ1-1,TRBV19,-,CASSIDRSTEAFF,TGTGCCAGTAGTATAGACAGATCCACTGAAGCTTTCTTT
TRBD1,TRBJ1-2,TRBV19,-,CASQGRGLGYTF,TGTGCCTCGCAGGGCAGGGGGCTCGGCTACACCTTC
-,TRBJ1-2,TRBV30,-,CAWSVTSWSGGYTF,TGTGCCTGGAGTGTAACTTCTTGGTCCGGGGGCTACACCTTC
-,TRBJ2-2,TRBV11-1,-,CASSFSPLGSTGELFF,TGTGCCAGCAGCTTTTCTCCGTTGGGGAGCACCGGGGAGCTGTTTTTT
TRBD2,TRBJ2-1,TRBV4-2,-,CASSQGLAGGSSYNEQFF,TGTGCCAGCAGCCAGGGGCTAGCGGGGGGGAGCTCCTACAATGAGCAGTTCTTC
-,TRBJ2-2,TRBV5-1,-,CASSFLVESGELFF,TGCGCCAGCAGCTTCCTAGTGGAGTCCGGGGAGCTGTTTTTT
-,TRBJ2-2,TRBV6-5,-,CASIFSGMEGELFF,TGTGCCAGCATTTTCTCAGGGATGGAGGGGGAGCTGTTTTTT